The T cell receptor beta chain described here comes from a study of cytomegalovirus exposure and HLA in healthy donors. Germline V CDR1 and CDR2: SGHVS, FNYEAQ. Trimming at V came to 3 bases and at J to 6 bases, leaving 4 bases not matched to a gene. The CDR3 runs 14 residues. This PCR relied on a set of 60 Vbeta primers and 13 Jbeta primers. The data were produced by immunoSEQ multiplex PCR, yet TCRdb's version contains in-frame clones alone and is incomplete. There are some 120,000 clones in the sample; 75% to 85% occur only once, and around 10% lies in the top ten. The chain is built from TRBV7-6 and TRBJ2-1; 8 bases agree with TRBD2. The sample comprised PBMCs. The TCR comes from a male donor in good health and CMV-seropositive. The CDR3 DNA is TGTGCCAGCAGCTTTAGCGGGACATTCAATGAGCAGTTCTTC. Translating it yields CASSFSGTFNEQFF.